The 2 T cell receptor beta chains listed next were all sequenced from one sample in a study of T cells after posttransplantation cyclophosphamide. TCRdb's table, derived via immunoSEQ multiplex PCR, lists solely in-frame clones and lacks some. The sample includes approximately 27,000 clones, none of them occurring once. The sample consisted of PBMCs. Source of these receptors: a man aged 45 to 65 in good health, CMV-negative, and a related stem cell transplant donor.

This clone was recorded many times. The chain carries TRBV19 and TRBJ2-5, with unresolved D. V was trimmed by 4 bases and J by 4 bases, leaving 7 bases between them. The germline V gene has CDR1 LNHDA and CDR2 SQIVND (reference sequence). This CDR3 is 12 amino acids long. Here the CDR3 reads CASSTEAETQYF. For the CDR3, the DNA is TGTGCCAGTAGTACCGAGGCAGAGACCCAGTACTTC.

There are many counts of this clone. The CDR3 loop is CASRSTSGRVDTQYF. CDR3 DNA sequence: TGTGCCAGCAGATCGACTAGCGGGAGGGTTGATACGCAGTATTTT. The chain employs TRBV6-6 and TRBJ2-3; TRBD2 aligns across 14 bases. This CDR3 has 15 amino acids. Germline V gene data show CDR1 as MNHNY and CDR2 as SVGAGI (reference sequence). After removal of 6 bases from V and 6 bases from J, the junction contained 5 bases not matched to a gene.